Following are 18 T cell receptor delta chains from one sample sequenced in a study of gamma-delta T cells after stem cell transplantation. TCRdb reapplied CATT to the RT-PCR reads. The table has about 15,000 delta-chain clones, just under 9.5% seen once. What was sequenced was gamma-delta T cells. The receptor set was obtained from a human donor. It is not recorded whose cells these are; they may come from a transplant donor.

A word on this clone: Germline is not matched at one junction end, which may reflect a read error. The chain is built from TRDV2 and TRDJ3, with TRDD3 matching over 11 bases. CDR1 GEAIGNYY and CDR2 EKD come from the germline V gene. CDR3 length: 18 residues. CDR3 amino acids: CACDTVLGDTLYTLQMFF. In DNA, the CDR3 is TGTGCCTGTGACACCGTCCTGGGGGATACTCTGTACACCCTACAGATGTTTTTC.

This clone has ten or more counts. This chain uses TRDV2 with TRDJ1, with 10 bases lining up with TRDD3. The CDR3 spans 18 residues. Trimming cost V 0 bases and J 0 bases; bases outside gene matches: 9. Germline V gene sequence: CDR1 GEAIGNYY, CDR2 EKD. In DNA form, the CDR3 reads TGTGCCTGTGACACCGCGGGTGGGGGATACTGGTACACCGATAAACTCATCTTT. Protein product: CACDTAGGGYWYTDKLIF.

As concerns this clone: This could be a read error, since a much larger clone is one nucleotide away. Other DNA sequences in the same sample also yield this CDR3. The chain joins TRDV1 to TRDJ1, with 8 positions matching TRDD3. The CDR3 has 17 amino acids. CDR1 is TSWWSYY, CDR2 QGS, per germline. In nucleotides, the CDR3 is TGTGCTCTTGGGGCTCCTACCCGTACTGGGGGTATCGATAAACTCATTTTT. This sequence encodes CALGAPTRTGGIDKLIF.

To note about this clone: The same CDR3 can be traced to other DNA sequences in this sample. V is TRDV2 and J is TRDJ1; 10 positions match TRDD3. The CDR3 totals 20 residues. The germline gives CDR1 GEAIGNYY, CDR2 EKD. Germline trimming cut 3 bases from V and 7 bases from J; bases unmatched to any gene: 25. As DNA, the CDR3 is TGTGCCTGTGACGGACGGGGGGATACGAAGAACACCTCGGGGGGAGGTAAACTCATCTTT. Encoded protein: CACDGRGDTKNTSGGGKLIF.

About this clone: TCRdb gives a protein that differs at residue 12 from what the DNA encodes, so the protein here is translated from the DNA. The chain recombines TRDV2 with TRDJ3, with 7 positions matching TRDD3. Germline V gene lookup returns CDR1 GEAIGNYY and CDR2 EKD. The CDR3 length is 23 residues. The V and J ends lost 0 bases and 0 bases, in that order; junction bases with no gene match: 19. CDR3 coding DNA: TGTGCCTGTGACACCGCGCCTACTGGGGTCCCCCACCTAATCTCCTGGGACACCCGACAGATGTTTTTC. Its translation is CACDTAPTGVPHLISWDTRQMFF.

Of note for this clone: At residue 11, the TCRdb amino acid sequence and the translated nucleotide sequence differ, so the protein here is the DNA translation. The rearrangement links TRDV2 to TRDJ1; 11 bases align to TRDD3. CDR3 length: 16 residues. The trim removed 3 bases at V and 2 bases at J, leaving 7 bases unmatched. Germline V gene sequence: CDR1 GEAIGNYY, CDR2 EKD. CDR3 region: CACDRLGDNSTDKLIF. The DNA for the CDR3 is TGTGCCTGTGACCGACTGGGGGATAATTCTACCGATAAACTCATCTTT.

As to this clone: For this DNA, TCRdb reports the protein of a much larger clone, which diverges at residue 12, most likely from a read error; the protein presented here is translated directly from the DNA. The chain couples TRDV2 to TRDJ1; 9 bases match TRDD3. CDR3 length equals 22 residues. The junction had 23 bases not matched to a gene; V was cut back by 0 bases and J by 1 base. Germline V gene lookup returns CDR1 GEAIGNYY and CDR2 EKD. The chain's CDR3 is CACDTVSLTGGRTDRLTDKLIF. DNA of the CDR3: TGTGCCTGTGACACCGTTTCCTTAACTGGGGGACGAACCGACCGCCTCACCGATAAACTCATCTTT.

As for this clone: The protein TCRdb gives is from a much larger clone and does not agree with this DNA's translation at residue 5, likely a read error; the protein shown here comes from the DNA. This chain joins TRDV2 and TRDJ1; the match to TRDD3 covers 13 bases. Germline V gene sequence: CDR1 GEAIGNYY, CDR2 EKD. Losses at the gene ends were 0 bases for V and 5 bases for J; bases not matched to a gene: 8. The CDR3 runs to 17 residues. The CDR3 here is CACDTLLGDTEEDKLIF. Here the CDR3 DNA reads TGTGCCTGTGACACCTTACTGGGGGATACGGAGGAAGATAAACTCATCTTT.

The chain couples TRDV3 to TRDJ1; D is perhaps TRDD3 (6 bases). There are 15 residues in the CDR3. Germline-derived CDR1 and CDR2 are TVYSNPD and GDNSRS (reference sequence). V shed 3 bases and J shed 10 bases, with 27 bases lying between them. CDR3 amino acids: CALLSGADTVYTLIF. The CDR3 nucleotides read TGTGCCTTGTTATCTGGTGCTGATACGGTCTATACACTCATCTTT. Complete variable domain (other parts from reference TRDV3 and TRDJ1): CDKVTQSSPDQTVASGSEVVLLCTYDTVYSNPDLFWYRIRPDYSFQFVFYGDNSRSEGADFTQGRFSVKHILTQKAFHLVISPVRTEDSATYYCALLSGADTVYTLIFGKGTRVTVEP.

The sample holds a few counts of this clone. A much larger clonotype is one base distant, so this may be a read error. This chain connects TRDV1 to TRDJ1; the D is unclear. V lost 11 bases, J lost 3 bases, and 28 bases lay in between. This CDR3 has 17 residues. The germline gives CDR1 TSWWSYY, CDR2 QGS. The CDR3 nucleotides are TGTGCTAGTGGGAAACTAATCACATGTCGGGCGGCCGATAAACTCATCTTT. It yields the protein CASGKLITCRAADKLIF.

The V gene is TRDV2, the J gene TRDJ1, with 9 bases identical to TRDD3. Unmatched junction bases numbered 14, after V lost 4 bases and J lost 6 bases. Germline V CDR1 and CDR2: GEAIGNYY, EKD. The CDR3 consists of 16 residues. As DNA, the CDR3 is TGTGCCTGTGAATTTCTGGGGGATCCGCTTACCTATAAACTCATCTTT. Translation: CACEFLGDPLTYKLIF.

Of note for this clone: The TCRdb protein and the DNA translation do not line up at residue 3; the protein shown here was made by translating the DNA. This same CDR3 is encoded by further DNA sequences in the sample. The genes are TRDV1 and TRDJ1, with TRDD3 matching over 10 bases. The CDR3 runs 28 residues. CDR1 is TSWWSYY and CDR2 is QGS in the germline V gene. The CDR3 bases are TGTGCTATTGGGCTCACAGCGCGGGAGGCCTTCTCCTATAAAGGGGGATACGCAGGTCATCAATACACCGATAAACTCATCTTT. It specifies CAIGLTAREAFSYKGGYAGHQYTDKLIF.

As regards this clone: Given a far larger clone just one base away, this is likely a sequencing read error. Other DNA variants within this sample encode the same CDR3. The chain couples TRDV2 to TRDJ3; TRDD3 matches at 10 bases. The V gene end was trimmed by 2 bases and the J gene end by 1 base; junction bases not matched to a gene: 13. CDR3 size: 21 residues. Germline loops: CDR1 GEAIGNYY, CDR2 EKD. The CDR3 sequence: CACDNAVLGDKVSWDTRQMFF. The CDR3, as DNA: TGTGCCTGTGACAACGCCGTCCTGGGGGATAAGGTGTCCTGGGACACCCGACAGATGTTTTTC.

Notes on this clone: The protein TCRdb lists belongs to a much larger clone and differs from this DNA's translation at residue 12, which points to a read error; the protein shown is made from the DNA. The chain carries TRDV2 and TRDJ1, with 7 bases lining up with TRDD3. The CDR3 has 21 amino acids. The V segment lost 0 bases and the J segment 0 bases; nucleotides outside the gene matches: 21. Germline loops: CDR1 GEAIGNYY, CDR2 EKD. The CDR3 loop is CACDTLNLVLGPRSYTDKLIF. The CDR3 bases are TGTGCCTGTGACACCCTCAATCTCGTACTGGGGCCTAGATCGTACACCGATAAACTCATCTTT.

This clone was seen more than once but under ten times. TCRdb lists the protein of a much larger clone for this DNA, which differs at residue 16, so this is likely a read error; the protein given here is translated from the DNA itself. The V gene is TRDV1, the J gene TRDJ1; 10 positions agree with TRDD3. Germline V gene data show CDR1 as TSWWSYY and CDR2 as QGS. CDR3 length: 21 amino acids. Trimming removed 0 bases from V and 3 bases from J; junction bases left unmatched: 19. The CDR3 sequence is CALGELRGPSLLGGYADKLIF. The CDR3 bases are TGTGCTCTTGGGGAACTTCGGGGACCTTCCCTCCTAGGGGGATACGCCGATAAACTCATCTTT.

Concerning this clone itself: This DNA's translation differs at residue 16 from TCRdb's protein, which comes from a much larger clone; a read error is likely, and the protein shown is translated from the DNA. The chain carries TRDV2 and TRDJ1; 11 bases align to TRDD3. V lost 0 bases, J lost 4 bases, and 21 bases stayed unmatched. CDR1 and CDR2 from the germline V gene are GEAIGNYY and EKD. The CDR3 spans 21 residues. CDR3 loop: CACDTVSLGDTSTQSIDKLIF. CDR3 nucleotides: TGTGCCTGTGACACCGTGTCGCTGGGGGATACTTCTACTCAATCCATCGATAAACTCATCTTT.

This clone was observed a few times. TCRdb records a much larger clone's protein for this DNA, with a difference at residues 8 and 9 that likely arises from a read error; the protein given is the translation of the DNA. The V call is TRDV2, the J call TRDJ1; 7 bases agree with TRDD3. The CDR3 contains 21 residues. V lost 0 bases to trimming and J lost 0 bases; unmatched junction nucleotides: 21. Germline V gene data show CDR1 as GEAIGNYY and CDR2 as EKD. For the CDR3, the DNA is TGTGCCTGTGACACCCTCAATATCGAACTGGGGACTAGATCGTACACCGATAAACTCATCTTT. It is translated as CACDTLNIELGTRSYTDKLIF.

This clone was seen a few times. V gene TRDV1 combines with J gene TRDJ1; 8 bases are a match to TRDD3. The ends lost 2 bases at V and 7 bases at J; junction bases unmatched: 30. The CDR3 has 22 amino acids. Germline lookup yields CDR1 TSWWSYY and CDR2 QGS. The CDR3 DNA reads TGTGCTCTTGGGGAAATCATAATCAGTACCCTCTGGCGGGATACGGTCGGGGGTAAACTCATCTTT. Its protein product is CALGEIIISTLWRDTVGGKLIF.